Each of the 12 T cell receptor beta chains below was sequenced from the same sample in a study of control samples from healthy donors and cancer patients. TCRdb's table, derived via immunoSEQ multiplex PCR, lists solely in-frame clones and lacks some. The sample has roughly 370,000 clones; 75% to 95% are singletons. Sequenced input: PBMCs. These receptors came from a man in his forties with head and neck cancer.

The genes are TRBV5-1 and TRBJ2-1; 7 nucleotides agree with TRBD2. CDR3 size: 16 residues. Trimming at V came to 3 bases and at J to 9 bases, leaving 15 bases not matched to a gene. The germline V gene encodes CDR1 SGHRS and CDR2 YFSETQ. The CDR3 sequence is CASSSIAGLREGEQFF. The CDR3 DNA reads as TGCGCCAGCAGCTCGATAGCGGGCCTAAGGGAGGGTGAGCAGTTCTTC.

V is TRBV7-3 and J is TRBJ2-2; the match to TRBD2 covers 7 bases. CDR3 size: 14 residues. After removal of 6 bases from V and 6 bases from J, the junction contained 7 bases not matched to a gene. Germline loops: CDR1 SGHTA, CDR2 FQGTGA. For the CDR3, the DNA is TGTGCCAGCAGACTCGGGCGGGAGTCCGGGGAGCTGTTTTTT. It is translated as CASRLGRESGELFF.

This chain uses TRBV18 with TRBJ2-2, with D unclear. The ends were cut back, 4 bases at V and 1 base at J, with 7 bases in the middle. Germline V gives CDR1 KGHSH, CDR2 LQKENI. The CDR3 is 14 amino acids. This CDR3 is CASSQNRNTGELFF. Here the CDR3 DNA reads TGTGCCAGCTCACAAAACAGGAACACCGGGGAGCTGTTTTTT.

This clone was found once. The rearrangement links TRBV29-1 to TRBJ2-7; 7 bases are a match to TRBD1. Germline V lookup: CDR1 SQVTM, CDR2 ANQGSEA. The CDR3 totals 13 residues. Trimming cost V 6 bases and J 3 bases; bases outside gene matches: 8. The CDR3 coding sequence is TGCAGCGTAGTACAGGGGCCCCTCTACGAGCAGTACTTC. Its translation is CSVVQGPLYEQYF.

The V call is TRBV28, the J call TRBJ2-3, with no clear D. The CDR3 runs to 16 residues. Germline V gene sequence: CDR1 MDHEN, CDR2 SYDVKM. V lost 6 bases, J lost 1 base, and 17 bases lay in between. The CDR3 region has the DNA TGTGCCAGCAGGACACGGACCCCAGCTGGCACAGATACGCAGTATTTT. It codes for CASRTRTPAGTDTQYF.

This clone was observed a single time. The chain joins TRBV6-6 to TRBJ2-1, with TRBD2 identical over 8 bases. Looked up from germline, CDR1 is MNHNY and CDR2 is SVGAGI (reference sequence). This CDR3 is 14 amino acids long. Trimming at V came to 2 bases and at J to 7 bases, leaving 4 bases not matched to a gene. The CDR3 reads CASSYPGGQNEQFF. The CDR3 coding sequence is TGTGCCAGCAGTTACCCGGGGGGGCAGAATGAGCAGTTCTTC.

J is TRBJ1-5 and V is TRBV24-1; D is undetermined. This CDR3 is 14 amino acids long. Germline CDR1 reads KGHDR; CDR2 reads SFDVKD. The V gene lost 4 bases and the J gene lost 5 bases, with 11 bases spanning the gap. CDR3 sequence reads: CATSDIFSDQPQHF. DNA of the CDR3: TGTGCCACCAGTGACATCTTCTCGGATCAGCCCCAGCATTTT.

Worth noting for this clone: This same CDR3 is encoded by further DNA sequences in the sample. The rearrangement links TRBV27 to TRBJ2-1, with D possibly TRBD2 on 5 matching bases. Trimming took 2 bases from V and 3 from J, leaving 11 bases between them. CDR1 is MNHEY and CDR2 is SMNVEV in the germline V gene (reference sequence). The CDR3 consists of 15 residues. This CDR3 reads CASSLRGDNYNEQFF. As DNA, the CDR3 is TGTGCCAGCAGTTTACGGGGAGACAACTACAATGAGCAGTTCTTC.

The CDR3 nucleotides read TGCGCCAGCAGCTTGATATTTGCGGGGGGCACGGCTGAAGCTTTCTTT. Translation gives CASSLIFAGGTAEAFF. This sequence joins TRBV5-1 and TRBJ1-1, with D tentatively TRBD1 (6 bases). Germline V gene sequence: CDR1 SGHRS, CDR2 YFSETQ. V lost 1 base and J 6 bases, leaving 19 bases between the germline ends. The CDR3 has 16 residues.

The CDR3 loop reads CASSSPAGTGYGYTF. CDR3 DNA sequence: TGTGCCAGCAGTTCCCCCGCCGGGACTGGCTATGGCTACACCTTC. The V call is TRBV7-9, the J call TRBJ1-2, with a weak D call TRBD1 (5 bases). Germline loops: CDR1 SEHNR, CDR2 FQNEAQ (reference sequence). The CDR3 consists of 15 residues. Between the trimmed V and J ends, which lost 6 bases and 4 bases, there was a span of 18 bases.

The chain couples TRBV7-2 to TRBJ1-6, with D hard to call. Trimming removed 2 bases from V and 7 bases from J, with 15 bases in between. Per the germline V gene, CDR1 is SGHTA and CDR2 is FQGNSA. The CDR3 contains 16 residues. In nucleotides, the CDR3 is TGTGCCAGCAGCTTAATGGGTCCTGCTCGGAATTCACCCCTCCACTTT. Protein sequence: CASSLMGPARNSPLHF.

This chain links TRBV3-1 (or the pseudogene TRBV3-2) with TRBJ2-1; D is undetermined. V gave up 4 bases and J gave up 12 bases, with 10 bases separating them. The CDR3 covers 11 residues. Germline loops: CDR1 LGHDT, CDR2 YNNKEL (reference sequence). CDR3 sequence: CASSLGVGQFF. CDR3 nucleotides: TGTGCCAGCAGCCTAGGCGTGGGGCAGTTCTTC.